Following are 24 T cell receptor beta chains from one sample sequenced in a study of cytomegalovirus exposure and HLA in healthy donors. The PCR made use of 60 Vbeta and 13 Jbeta primers. Produced via immunoSEQ multiplex PCR; TCRdb's table is partial and in-frame only. The sample has around 150,000 clones; about 76% are singletons. Source material: PBMCs. These receptors originate from a woman aged 40 to 50 in good health and CMV-seronegative.

The chain links TRBV5-6 to TRBJ2-7; 7 nucleotides agree with TRBD1. This CDR3 is 13 amino acids long. With 1 base clipped from V and 4 bases from J, the junction kept 2 bases outside the gene matches. In germline, CDR1 is SGHDT, CDR2 YYEEEE. The DNA for the CDR3 is TGTGCCAGCAGCTTGTGGGACAGATACGAGCAGTACTTC. Protein product: CASSLWDRYEQYF.

The chain uses TRBV11-3 and TRBJ2-2; TRBD1 matches 9 bases. This CDR3 region has 15 residues. The junction had 7 bases not matched to a gene; V was cut back by 5 bases and J by 6 bases. The germline V gene has CDR1 SGHNT and CDR2 YENEEA. DNA of the CDR3: TGTGCCAGCAGCCCCACCGGGACAGGGCCCGGGGAGCTGTTTTTT. Its translation is CASSPTGTGPGELFF.

The CDR3 nucleotides are TGCGCCAGCAGCTACGACAGGGGGCAAGAGACCCAGTACTTC. This translates into CASSYDRGQETQYF. The V gene is TRBV4-1, the J gene TRBJ2-5, with 9 bases fitting TRBD1. The germline gives CDR1 MGHRA, CDR2 YSYEKL. V was clipped by 5 bases and J by 2 bases; unmatched bases: 3. The CDR3 has 14 residues.

The genes are TRBV27 and TRBJ1-4, with D possibly matching TRBD1 (5 bases). Looked up from germline, CDR1 is MNHEY and CDR2 is SMNVEV (reference sequence). V was shortened by 6 bases and J by 5 bases, with 19 bases between the two germline ends. The CDR3 has 16 residues. This CDR3 is CASRLSGTASNEKLFF. The CDR3 DNA follows: TGTGCCAGCAGATTGTCCGGGACTGCTTCAAATGAAAAACTGTTTTTT.

The chain combines TRBV9 with TRBJ2-7; TRBD1 matches 12 bases. The CDR3 has 15 residues. The germline gives CDR1 SGDLS, CDR2 YYNGEE. V dropped 3 bases and J dropped 4; count of bases not matched to a gene: 5. This CDR3 is CASSGGTGGGYEQYF. CDR3 in DNA: TGTGCCAGCAGCGGAGGGACAGGGGGCGGTTACGAGCAGTACTTC.

This clone was seen more than once but under ten times. The rearrangement uses TRBV5-4 and TRBJ2-1; possible D gene TRBD1, 6 bases. The CDR3 loop spans 14 amino acids. Trimming shortened V by 4 bases and J by 5 bases, and 13 bases separated the two germline ends. Looked up from germline, CDR1 is SGHNT and CDR2 is YYREEE (reference sequence). This chain's CDR3 is CASSTQGGNNEQFF. The CDR3 nucleotides read TGTGCCAGCAGCACGCAAGGGGGTAACAATGAGCAGTTCTTC.

This clone was seen once. The chain is built from TRBV2 and TRBJ1-2; a weak D match, TRBD1 (6 bases). Between the trimmed V and J ends, which lost 8 bases and 7 bases, there was a span of 14 bases. The CDR3 runs to 12 residues. Germline CDR1 SNHLY, CDR2 FYNNEI. The CDR3 is CASRLDSSGYTF. CDR3 coding DNA: TGTGCCAGCCGCCTGGACAGCTCTGGCTACACCTTC.

Written as DNA, the CDR3 is TGTGCCAGCTCCCCGGACAGGGCCACGAATCAGCCCCAGCATTTT. It specifies CASSPDRATNQPQHF. The chain has TRBV18 and TRBJ1-5, with 8 bases that match TRBD1. V was pared by 6 bases and J by 4 bases, with 8 bases of the junction left unmatched. This CDR3 is 15 amino acids long. Looked up from germline, CDR1 is KGHSH and CDR2 is LQKENI.

V is TRBV5-1 and J is TRBJ2-7; possible D gene TRBD2, 5 bases. CDR3 length: 14 amino acids. Trimming cost V 5 bases and J 2 bases, with 14 bases left between them. In germline, CDR1 is SGHRS, CDR2 YFSETQ. CDR3 sequence: CASRASTGTYEQYF. Here the CDR3 DNA reads TGCGCCAGCAGAGCTTCGACGGGGACCTACGAGCAGTACTTC.

This clone was detected only a few times. The rearrangement joins TRBV19 to TRBJ2-7; possible D gene TRBD2, 6 bases. This CDR3 region has 12 residues. Trimming took off 0 bases at V and 7 bases at J, with 7 bases between the two ends. CDR1 LNHDA and CDR2 SQIVND come from the germline V gene (reference sequence). The CDR3 nucleotides read TGTGCCAGTAGTATAGAGGGAGGAGAGCAGTACTTC. Its protein product is CASSIEGGEQYF.

The chain employs TRBV6-5 and TRBJ2-5; 7 bases match TRBD2. The CDR3 runs to 15 residues. In germline, CDR1 is MNHEY, CDR2 SVGAGI. Trimming removed 6 bases from V and 4 bases from J; junction bases left unmatched: 11. The CDR3 DNA is TGTGCCAGCAGGCCGGGGGGACCGGTTGGAGAGACCCAGTACTTC. Translation: CASRPGGPVGETQYF.

The chain uses TRBV4-2 and TRBJ1-4, with TRBD1 matching over 7 bases. J gave up 4 bases and V 4 bases, and 6 bases lay outside the gene matches. The CDR3 runs 15 residues. Per the germline V gene, CDR1 is LGHNA and CDR2 is YNFKEQ. CDR3 nucleotide sequence: TGTGCCAGCAGCCGTGAGACAGGGCTTAATGAAAAACTGTTTTTT. Translating it yields CASSRETGLNEKLFF.

This chain joins TRBV6-5 and TRBJ1-5; 7 bases map to TRBD1. Germline V gives CDR1 MNHEY, CDR2 SVGAGI. Trimming cost V 10 bases and J 4 bases; bases outside gene matches: 7. CDR3 length: 13 residues. The CDR3 region is CATGTAKNQPQHF. CDR3 coding DNA: TGTGCCACCGGGACAGCGAAAAATCAGCCCCAGCATTTT.

The rearrangement links TRBV7-9 to TRBJ2-1; possible D gene TRBD2, 5 bases. Between the trimmed V and J ends, which lost 7 bases and 5 bases, there was a span of 18 bases. CDR3 length equals 15 residues. From germline, CDR1 is SEHNR and CDR2 FQNEAQ (reference sequence). Here the CDR3 DNA reads TGTGCCAGCAACCATGAGGGCCCTACTAACAATGAGCAGTTCTTC. The encoded protein is CASNHEGPTNNEQFF.

The chain has TRBV27 and TRBJ1-2; D possibly corresponds to TRBD1 (5 bases). This CDR3 has 15 residues. The germline V gene has CDR1 MNHEY and CDR2 SMNVEV (reference sequence). V dropped 4 bases and J dropped 4 bases, with 16 bases sitting between them. The CDR3 here is CASSYGAPSVYGYTF. The CDR3 nucleotides are TGTGCCAGCAGTTACGGGGCCCCTAGCGTCTATGGCTACACCTTC.

This clone came up a few times. This chain links TRBV29-1 with TRBJ1-1; 12 nucleotides match TRBD1. Germline lookup yields CDR1 SQVTM and CDR2 ANQGSEA. CDR3 size: 17 residues. The V and J ends lost 3 bases and 3 bases, in that order; junction bases with no gene match: 11. CDR3 sequence: CSVEGDRGRGSYTEAFF. The CDR3 DNA follows: TGCAGCGTTGAGGGGGACAGGGGGCGAGGTAGTTACACTGAAGCTTTCTTT.

The chain recombines TRBV11-2 with TRBJ1-2; D possibly corresponds to TRBD1 (6 bases). This CDR3 has 11 amino acids. The germline V and J ends were trimmed by 0 bases and 13 bases, with 9 bases remaining between them. CDR1 and CDR2 (germline): SGHAT, FQNNGV. The chain's CDR3 is CASSLEAGATF. The CDR3 DNA follows: TGTGCCAGCAGCTTAGAAGCAGGGGCCACCTTC.

V usage is TRBV29-1 and J usage is TRBJ1-1; D is unclear. This CDR3 comprises 16 residues. Trimming shortened V by 5 bases and J by 0 bases, and 19 bases separated the two germline ends. The V gene's germline CDR1 is SQVTM and CDR2 ANQGSEA. The chain's CDR3 is CSVWASRNLMNTEAFF. The DNA of the CDR3 is TGCAGCGTTTGGGCCTCCCGGAACTTAATGAACACTGAAGCTTTCTTT.

This clone was seen only once. The DNA of the CDR3 is TGTGCCAGCAGCAGACAGGGGGCTAGTGGCACCGGGGAGCTGTTTTTT. It yields the protein CASSRQGASGTGELFF. The chain is built from TRBV27 and TRBJ2-2, with 10 bases fitting TRBD1. V lost 6 bases, J lost 4 bases, and 8 bases stayed unmatched. The CDR3 is 16 residues long. Per the germline V gene, CDR1 is MNHEY and CDR2 is SMNVEV (reference sequence).

V and J are TRBV2 and TRBJ2-5; no firm D call. Between the trimmed V and J ends, which lost 6 bases and 2 bases, there was a span of 7 bases. This CDR3 comprises 12 residues. Looked up from germline, CDR1 is SNHLY and CDR2 is FYNNEI. CDR3 sequence: CASSVTQETQYF. DNA for the CDR3: TGTGCCAGCAGCGTTACTCAAGAGACCCAGTACTTC. The full variable domain, in which reference TRBV2 and TRBJ2-5 provide the parts outside the CDR3, is EPEVTQTPSHQVTQMGQEVILRCVPISNHLYFYWYRQILGQKVEFLVSFYNNEISEKSEIFDDQFSVERPDGSNFTLKIRSTKLEDSAMYFCASSVTQETQYFGPGTRLLVL.

The chain uses TRBV14 and TRBJ2-3, with D perhaps matching TRBD1 (5 bases). Trimming shortened V by 2 bases and J by 2 bases, and 8 bases separated the two germline ends. The germline V gene has CDR1 SGHDN and CDR2 FVKESK. The CDR3 spans 14 residues. The CDR3 sequence is CASSQLTATDTQYF. The DNA for the CDR3 is TGTGCCAGCAGCCAACTGACAGCCACAGATACGCAGTATTTT.

This chain joins TRBV25-1 and TRBJ2-7; a weak D match, TRBD1 (6 bases). This CDR3 comprises 16 residues. V dropped 3 bases and J dropped 0 bases, with 15 bases sitting between them. CDR1 and CDR2 (germline): MGHDK, SYGVNS. CDR3 nucleotides: TGTGCCAGCAGTGAGGTCAGTGGACAGTACTCCTACGAGCAGTACTTC. Amino acids: CASSEVSGQYSYEQYF.

The chain is built from TRBV4-1 and TRBJ2-6, with a tentative D call TRBD1 (6 bases). Between the trimmed V and J ends, which lost 0 bases and 2 bases, there was a span of 14 bases. The CDR3 is made up of 18 amino acids. The germline gives CDR1 MGHRA, CDR2 YSYEKL. This CDR3 reads CASSQETPGDPGANVLTF. CDR3 in DNA: TGCGCCAGCAGCCAAGAAACCCCAGGGGACCCTGGGGCCAACGTCCTGACTTTC.

This clone was counted once. This chain links TRBV6-5 with TRBJ2-2, with D tentatively TRBD1 (6 bases). CDR3 length equals 15 residues. Germline loops: CDR1 MNHEY, CDR2 SVGAGI. Trimming stripped 2 bases from V and 7 bases from J, with 14 bases between. The CDR3 nucleotides read TGTGCCAGCAGTTACATGGGGGCGGCGGGCGGGGAGCTGTTTTTT. It translates to CASSYMGAAGGELFF.